A selection of T cell receptor beta chains follows, all from one sample in a study of shared clonotypes between healthy human individuals. Clones were sequenced by immunoSEQ multiplex PCR, and TCRdb holds only the in-frame ones, with some missing. The table lists about 680,000 clones, around 78% of them singletons. Sequencing was done on a sample of memory CD4+ T cells sorted from blood. Receptors originate from a woman aged 25-40 years in good health. Each CDR3 is given with its conserved first and last residue. D genes are given only for firm matches. Clone size is shown for a subset of rows, as once, few, many or a class of expanded clone.

v_gene	j_gene	d_gene	abundance	CDR3nt	CDR3aa
TRBV10-1	TRBJ2-7	NA	many	TGCGCCAGCAGTGAGTCCGGACAGATCTACGAGCAGTACTTC	CASSESGQIYEQYF
TRBV18	TRBJ1-1	NA	NA	TGTGCCAGCTCACGACTGGAGGGTAACACTGAAGCTTTCTTT	CASSRLEGNTEAFF
TRBV30	TRBJ1-4	TRBD1	NA	TGTGCCTGGGGGACAGGGAGACCTAATGAAAAACTGTTTTTT	CAWGTGRPNEKLFF
TRBV5-6	TRBJ2-1	TRBD2	NA	TGTGCCAGCAGCTTGCCCCGGTTCGGGGGACTAGGACTCAATGAGCAGTTCTTC	CASSLPRFGGLGLNEQFF
TRBV5-1	TRBJ1-2	TRBD1	NA	TGCGCCAGCAGCTTGTCTAGGACCCAGGGGGGATATGGCTACACCTTC	CASSLSRTQGGYGYTF
TRBV5-1	TRBJ2-3	TRBD1	many	TGCGCCAGCAGCCAACAGGGGGAAGATACGCAGTATTTT	CASSQQGEDTQYF
TRBV28	TRBJ2-4	NA	NA	TGTGCCAGCAGTTTGGGCCTCCGGACAACCAAAAACATTCAGTACTTC	CASSLGLRTTKNIQYF
TRBV30	TRBJ2-2	NA	NA	TGTGCCTGGAGGAAACAGGCCACCGGGGAGCTGTTTTTT	CAWRKQATGELFF
TRBV6-5	TRBJ1-1	TRBD1	NA	TGTGCCAGCAGGGGACAGGGTAGGGACACTGAAGCTTTCTTT	CASRGQGRDTEAFF
TRBV7-3	TRBJ2-6	TRBD2	NA	TGTGCCTGGGAGGGCGAGAGCGGGGCCAACGTCCTGACTTTC	CAWEGESGANVLTF
TRBV5-1	TRBJ2-3	TRBD2	NA	TGCGCCAGCAGCTTGACAGCGGGAGCGTATACGCAGTATTTT	CASSLTAGAYTQYF
TRBV7-8	TRBJ1-5	NA	NA	TGTGCCAGCTTCGTGGGCCCCTATTCAGGGTCTAGCAATCAGCCCCAGCATTTT	CASFVGPYSGSSNQPQHF
TRBV5-1	TRBJ2-1	TRBD2	NA	TGCGCCAGCAGCTTGAATGCGGCGAGCGGGAGTGTCTACAATGAGCAGTTCTTC	CASSLNAASGSVYNEQFF